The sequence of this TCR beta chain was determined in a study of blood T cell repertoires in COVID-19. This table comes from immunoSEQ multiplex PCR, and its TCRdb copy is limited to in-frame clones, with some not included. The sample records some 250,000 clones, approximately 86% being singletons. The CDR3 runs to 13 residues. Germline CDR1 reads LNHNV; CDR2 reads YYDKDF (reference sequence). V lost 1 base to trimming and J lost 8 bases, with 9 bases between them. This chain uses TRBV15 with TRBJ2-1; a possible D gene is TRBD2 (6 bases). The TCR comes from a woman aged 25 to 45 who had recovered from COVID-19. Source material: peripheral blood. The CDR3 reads CATSRGRRDEQFF. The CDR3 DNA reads TGTGCCACCAGCAGAGGCAGGAGGGATGAGCAGTTCTTC.